This TCR beta chain originates from a study of beta chain features in type 1 diabetes. Study-wide results and limits: Insertion counts at VDJ junctions were lower in type 1 diabetes patients, who also showed more deletions there. The naive, central memory and Treg TCRB repertoires showed an apparent similarity that was greater among patients than among healthy donors.

Based on CD45RO/CCR7/CD25/CD127/CD95/CD27, CD4+ regulatory, stem cell-like memory, naive and central memory cells were sorted. This clone was seen more than once but under ten times. Its antigen is not identified. This CDR3 region has 14 residues. V dropped 4 bases and J dropped 4; count of bases not matched to a gene: 6. Germline assignment: CDR1 MGHDK and CDR2 SYGVNS. Reverse transcribing all isolated RNA meant expressed TCRB transcripts were sequenced. Samples of naive, central memory and regulatory T cells yielded a mean of around 3.4 million reads. Profiling relied on immunoSEQ multiplex PCR, and the TCRdb table lists in-frame clones only, not all of them. This sample has about 900,000 clones; 15% to 20% occur once, and the top ten carry about 0.02%.

This chain connects TRBV25-1 to TRBJ1-2; 7 bases align to TRBD1. The specimen sequenced was naive CD4+ T cells from blood. This receptor was identified in a woman younger than 30 in good health. CDR3 residues: CASSATGIGYGYTF. CDR3 nucleotides: TGTGCCAGCAGTGCGACAGGGATTGGCTATGGCTACACCTTC.